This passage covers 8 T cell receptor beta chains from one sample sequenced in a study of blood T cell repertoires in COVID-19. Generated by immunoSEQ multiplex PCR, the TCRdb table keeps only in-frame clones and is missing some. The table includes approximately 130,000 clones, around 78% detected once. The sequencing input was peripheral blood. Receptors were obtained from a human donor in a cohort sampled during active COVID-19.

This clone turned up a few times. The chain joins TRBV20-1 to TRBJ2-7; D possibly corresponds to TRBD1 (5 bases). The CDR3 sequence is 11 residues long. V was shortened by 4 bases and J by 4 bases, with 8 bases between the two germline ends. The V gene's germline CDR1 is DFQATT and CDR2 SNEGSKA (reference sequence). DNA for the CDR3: TGCAGTGCTACAGGGTTGTACGAGCAGTACTTC. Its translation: CSATGLYEQYF.

CDR3: CASSPPRLGGEETQYF. The DNA of the CDR3 is TGTGCCAGCAGCCCCCCCCGACTAGGTGGAGAAGAGACCCAGTACTTC. This chain links TRBV5-4 with TRBJ2-5, with D perhaps TRBD2 (6 bases). Trimming took off 4 bases at V and 3 bases at J, with 19 bases between the two ends. Germline V gives CDR1 SGHNT, CDR2 YYREEE (reference sequence). CDR3 length: 16 amino acids.

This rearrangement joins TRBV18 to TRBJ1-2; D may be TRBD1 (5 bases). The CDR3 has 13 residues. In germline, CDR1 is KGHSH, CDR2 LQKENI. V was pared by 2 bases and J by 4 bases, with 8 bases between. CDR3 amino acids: CASSPDSAYGYTF. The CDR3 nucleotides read TGTGCCAGCTCACCAGACAGTGCCTATGGCTACACCTTC.

This CDR3 reads CASSWTAPSEYNEQFF. The CDR3 DNA reads TGCGCCAGCAGCTGGACAGCGCCGAGTGAATACAATGAGCAGTTCTTC. J is TRBJ2-1 and V is TRBV5-1; D possibly corresponds to TRBD1 (6 bases). Per the germline V gene, CDR1 is SGHRS and CDR2 is YFSETQ. This CDR3 spans 16 amino acids. With 3 bases removed from V and 4 bases from J, the gap between germline ends came to 17 bases.

CDR3 protein: CAWSGDSWGDTEAFF. CDR3 coding DNA: TGTGCCTGGAGTGGGGACAGCTGGGGGGACACTGAAGCTTTCTTT. The chain couples TRBV30 to TRBJ1-1, with TRBD1 matching 7 bases. Per germline, CDR1 GTSNPN and CDR2 SVGIG (reference sequence). V trimming: 1 base; J trimming: 3 bases; junction bases outside the gene matches: 8. This CDR3 has 15 residues.

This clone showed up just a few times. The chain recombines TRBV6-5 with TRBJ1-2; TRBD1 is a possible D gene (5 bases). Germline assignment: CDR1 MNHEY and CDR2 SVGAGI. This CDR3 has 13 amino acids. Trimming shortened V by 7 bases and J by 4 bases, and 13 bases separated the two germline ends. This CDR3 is CASIMAGPYGYTF. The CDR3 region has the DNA TGTGCCAGCATCATGGCAGGGCCCTATGGCTACACCTTC.

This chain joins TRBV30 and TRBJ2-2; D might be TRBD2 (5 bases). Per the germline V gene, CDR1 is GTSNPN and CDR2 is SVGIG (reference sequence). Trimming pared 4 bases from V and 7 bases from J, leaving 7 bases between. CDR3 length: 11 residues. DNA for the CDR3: TGTGCCTGGAATGACTACGGGGAGCTGTTTTTT. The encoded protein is CAWNDYGELFF.

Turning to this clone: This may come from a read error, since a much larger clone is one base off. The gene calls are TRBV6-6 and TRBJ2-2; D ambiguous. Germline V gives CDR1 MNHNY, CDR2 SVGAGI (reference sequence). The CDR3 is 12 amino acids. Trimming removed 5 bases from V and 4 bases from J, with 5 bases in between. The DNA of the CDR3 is TGTGCCAGCAGTCACAGCACCGGGGAGCTGTTTTTT. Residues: CASSHSTGELFF.